This paragraph covers one TCR beta chain sequence. Its antigen is undetermined. This specimen belongs to a study of cytomegalovirus exposure and HLA in healthy donors. Background on the study: Genotyping showed 81% of approximately 430 donors falling in the Caucasian-associated ancestry cluster.

The study, taken as a whole, reports: Three of the chains that were CMV-associated were confirmed in vitro to be specific for CMV antigens. Solely CMV serostatus was available to characterize immune exposure.

V was clipped by 5 bases and J by 5 bases, with 12 bases between them. There are 13 residues in the CDR3. Germline assignment: CDR1 MNHNY and CDR2 SVGAGI (reference sequence). Researchers ran the PCR with 60 Vbeta and 13 Jbeta primers. Some clones are missing from TCRdb's copy, which holds only in-frame ones; the method was immunoSEQ multiplex PCR. The table records about 180,000 clones, about three quarters of them present only once. This receptor was obtained from a man in his forties or fifties in good health and CMV-seropositive. The rearrangement links TRBV6-6 to TRBJ1-2, with no clear D. Sample: PBMCs. CDR3 bases: TGTGCCAGCAGTGGTATGGCCTCTTATGGCTACACCTTC. It is translated as CASSGMASYGYTF.